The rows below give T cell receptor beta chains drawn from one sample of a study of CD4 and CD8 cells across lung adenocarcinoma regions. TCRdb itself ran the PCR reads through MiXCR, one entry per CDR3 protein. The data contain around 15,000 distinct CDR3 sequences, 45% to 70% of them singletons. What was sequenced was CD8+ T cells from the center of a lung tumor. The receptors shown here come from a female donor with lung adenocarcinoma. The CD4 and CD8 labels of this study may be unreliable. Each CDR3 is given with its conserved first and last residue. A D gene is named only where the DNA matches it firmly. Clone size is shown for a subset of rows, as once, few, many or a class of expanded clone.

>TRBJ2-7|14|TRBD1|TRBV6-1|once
TGTGCCAGCAGTGAAGGACAGGGGGCGAGCGAGCAGTACTTC
CASSEGQGASEQYF
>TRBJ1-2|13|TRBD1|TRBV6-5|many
TGTGCCAGCAGTTTGACAGGGGAGAGTGGCTACACCTTC
CASSLTGESGYTF
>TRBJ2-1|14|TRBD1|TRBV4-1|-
TGCGCCAGCAGGCGACAGGGCTCCTACAATGAGCAGTTCTTC
CASRRQGSYNEQFF
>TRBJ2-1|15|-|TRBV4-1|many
TGCGCCAGCAGCCACAGTGTCCAAGGCCTGGGTGAGCAGTTCTTC
CASSHSVQGLGEQFF
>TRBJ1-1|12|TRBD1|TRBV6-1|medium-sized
TGTGCCAGCAGAGGTACGAGGGGGCTGGCTTTCTTT
CASRGTRGLAFF
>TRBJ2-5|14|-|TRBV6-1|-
TGTGCGAGCTCCGGGGGCCGAGACCAAGAGACCCAGTACTTC
CASSGGRDQETQYF
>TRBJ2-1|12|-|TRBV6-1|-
TGTGCCAGCGACGTGGTCTACAATGAGCAGTTCTTC
CASDVVYNEQFF
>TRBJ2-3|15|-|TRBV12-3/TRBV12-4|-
TGTGCCAGCAGTCCGGGGGTCATGGGCACCGGGGCGCAGTATTTT
CASSPGVMGTGAQYF
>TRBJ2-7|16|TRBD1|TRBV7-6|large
TGTGCCAGCAGCTCAGAACCAGACGGACAGGGCTACGAGCAGTACTTC
CASSSEPDGQGYEQYF
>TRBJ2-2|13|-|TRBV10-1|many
TGCGCCAGCAGTGAGTCAGGGGCCGGGGAGCTGTTTTTT
CASSESGAGELFF
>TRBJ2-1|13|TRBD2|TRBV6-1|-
TGTGCCAGCAGCACAACTAGCGTGGTTGAGCAGTTCTTC
CASSTTSVVEQFF
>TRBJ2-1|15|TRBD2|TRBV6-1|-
TGTGCCAGCAGCCCCCCGGGGACTAGGGAGTATGAGCAGTTCTTC
CASSPPGTREYEQFF
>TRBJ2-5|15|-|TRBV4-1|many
TGCGCCAGCAGCCAAGAACATGACGGCTTGGGGACCCAGTACTTC
CASSQEHDGLGTQYF
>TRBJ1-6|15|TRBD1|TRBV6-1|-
TGTGCCAGCACGCACCTGGGACAGTATAATTCACCCCTCCACTTT
CASTHLGQYNSPLHF
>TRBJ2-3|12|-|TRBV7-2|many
TGTGCCAGCAGCTTAGACCCAGATACGCAGTATTTT
CASSLDPDTQYF
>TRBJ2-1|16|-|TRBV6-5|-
TGTGCCAGCAGTTCACAACCTCGACAGTCCTACAATGAGCAGTTCTTC
CASSSQPRQSYNEQFF
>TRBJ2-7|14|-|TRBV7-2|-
TGTGCCAGCAGCCTAGCTTCCCGCTCCTACGAGCAGTACTTC
CASSLASRSYEQYF
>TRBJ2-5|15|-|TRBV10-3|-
TGTGCCGGGGGGTACGCGGGCGGGGCCACAGAGACCCAGTACTTT
CAGGYAGGATETQYF
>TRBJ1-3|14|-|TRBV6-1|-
TGTGCCGTTAAGAGGGAGATCTCTGGAAACACCATATATTTT
CAVKREISGNTIYF
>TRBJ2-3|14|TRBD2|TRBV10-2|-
TGCGCGAGCAGTGAGGGGAGGGACCCAGATACCCAGTATTTC
CASSEGRDPDTQYF
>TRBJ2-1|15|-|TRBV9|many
TGTGCCAGCAGCGGGACAGCGACCTCCTACAATGAGCAGTTCTTC
CASSGTATSYNEQFF
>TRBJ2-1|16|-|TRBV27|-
TGTGCCAGCAGTTTATCATCCCGGGGTAACTACAATGAGCAGTTCTTC
CASSLSSRGNYNEQFF
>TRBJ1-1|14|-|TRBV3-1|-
TGTGCCAGCAGCCGACAGAACATGAACACTGAAGCTTTCTTT
CASSRQNMNTEAFF
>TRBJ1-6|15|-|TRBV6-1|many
TGTGCCAGCAGTAGCTGGGACACTATTAATTCACCCCTCCACTTT
CASSSWDTINSPLHF
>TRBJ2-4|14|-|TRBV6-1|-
TGTGCCAGCTCGGGGCAGAGAGCCAAAAATATTCAGTACTTC
CASSGQRAKNIQYF
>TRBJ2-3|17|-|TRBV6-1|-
TGTGCCAGCTGCCGCCGACCGGCGCTGGGAGCCAAAGATACGCAGTATTTT
CASCRRPALGAKDTQYF
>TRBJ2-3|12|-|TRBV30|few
TGTGCCTGGAGTGTACGGGGAGATACGCAGTATTTT
CAWSVRGDTQYF
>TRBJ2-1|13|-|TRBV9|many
TGTGCCAGCAGCAGGGCGGTGTACAATGAGCAGTTCTTC
CASSRAVYNEQFF
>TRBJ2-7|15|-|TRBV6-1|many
TGTGCCAGCAGTGAAGATCCAGTCCCAACCTACGAGCAGTACTTC
CASSEDPVPTYEQYF
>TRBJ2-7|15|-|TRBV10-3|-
TGTGGCGGCGGTCGGGGTAGCCGGGGCCAAGATACGCAGTACTTC
CGGGRGSRGQDTQYF
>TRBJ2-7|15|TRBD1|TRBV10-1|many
TGCGCCACAAGTACCGACAGGGGTGCAACCTACGAGCAGTACTTC
CATSTDRGATYEQYF
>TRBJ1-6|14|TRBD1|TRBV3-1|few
TGTGCCAGCAGCGACGGGACAGAACATTCACCCCTCCACTTT
CASSDGTEHSPLHF
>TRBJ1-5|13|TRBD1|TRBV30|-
TGTGCCTGGGGACAGGGCTACAATCAGCCCCAGCATTTT
CAWGQGYNQPQHF
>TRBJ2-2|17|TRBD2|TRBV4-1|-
TGCGCCAGCAGCCAAGGTTGGGGGGGGTCGAACACCGGGGAGCTGTTTTTT
CASSQGWGGSNTGELFF
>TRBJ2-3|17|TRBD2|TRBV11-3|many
TGTGCCAGCAGCAAGAGAGGTAGCGGGGGGCGCACAGATACGCAGTATTTT
CASSKRGSGGRTDTQYF
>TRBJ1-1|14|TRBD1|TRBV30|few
TGTGCCTACAAACCGGGACAGCATTACGGTGGGGCTTTCTTT
CAYKPGQHYGGAFF
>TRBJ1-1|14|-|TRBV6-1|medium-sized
TGTGCCAGCAGAGTCCGGGACCGGGACCCTGAAGCTTTCTTT
CASRVRDRDPEAFF
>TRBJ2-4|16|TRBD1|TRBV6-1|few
TGTGCCTGCCGTCCTAGGGGGCAGCGAGCCAAAAACACGCAGTATTTC
CACRPRGQRAKNTQYF
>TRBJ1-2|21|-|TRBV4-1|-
TGCGCCAGCAGCCAAAAGGGACGAAAGGGGTCGGAGTCCGGGGCGAACACTGGAGACTCCTTC
CASSQKGRKGSESGANTGDSF
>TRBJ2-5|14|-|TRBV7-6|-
TGTGCCAGCAGCCCAACGGAGATACAAGAGACCCAGTACTTC
CASSPTEIQETQYF
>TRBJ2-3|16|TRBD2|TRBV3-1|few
TGTGCCAGCAGCGGCCGACTAGCGGGGAGAGTAGATACGCAGTATTTT
CASSGRLAGRVDTQYF
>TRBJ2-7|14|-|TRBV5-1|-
TGCGCCAGCAGTCTGGCGGGGAACTCCTACGAGCAGTACTTC
CASSLAGNSYEQYF
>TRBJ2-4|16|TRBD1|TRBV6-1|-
TGTGCCAGCCGCGTTAGGGGGCTGTCAGCCAAAGACATGCAGTACTTC
CASRVRGLSAKDMQYF
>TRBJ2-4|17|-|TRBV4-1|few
TGCGCCAGCAGCCAAGATCCCACAGTGTTTGCCAAAAACATTCAGTACTTC
CASSQDPTVFAKNIQYF
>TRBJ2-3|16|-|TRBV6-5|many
TGTGCCAGCAGTTACTCGGCAGGGAGGGGGGCAGATACGCAGTATTTT
CASSYSAGRGADTQYF
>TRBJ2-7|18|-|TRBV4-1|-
TGCGCCAGCAGCCGAGGCGACTGGGGGCTGGGAAGCAAAGATACGCAGTACTTC
CASSRGDWGLGSKDTQYF
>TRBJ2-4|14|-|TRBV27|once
TGTGCCAGCACGGGGCGGTGGGCCAAAGATACTCAGTACTTC
CASTGRWAKDTQYF
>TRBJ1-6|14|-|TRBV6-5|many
TGTGCCAGCAGTTACGTGAATGAGTATTCACCCCTCCACTTT
CASSYVNEYSPLHF
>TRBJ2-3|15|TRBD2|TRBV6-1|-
TGTGCCCGCAGCTTCCAGGGGACTAGCACAAATGCGCAGTTCTTT
CARSFQGTSTNAQFF
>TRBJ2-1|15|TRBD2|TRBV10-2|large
TGCGCCAGCAGTGACAGAGCGGGGGACTACAATGAGCAGTTCTTC
CASSDRAGDYNEQFF
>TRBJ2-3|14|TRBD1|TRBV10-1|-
TGCGCCGGCAGGGGGTTAAGTGGCACAGATACGCAGTACTTT
CAGRGLSGTDTQYF
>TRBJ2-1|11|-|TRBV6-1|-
TGTGCCAGCAGTAGCAGGGGTGAGCAGTTCTTC
CASSSRGEQFF
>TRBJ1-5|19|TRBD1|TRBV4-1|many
TGCGCCAGCAGCCAAGGTTGGGGGACAGGGGGATATAGCAATCAGCCCCAGCATTTT
CASSQGWGTGGYSNQPQHF
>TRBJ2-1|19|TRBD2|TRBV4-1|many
TGCGCCAGCAGCCACCCGGGACTAGCGGGGGGGCCTGAACTAGGGGAGCAGTTCTTC
CASSHPGLAGGPELGEQFF